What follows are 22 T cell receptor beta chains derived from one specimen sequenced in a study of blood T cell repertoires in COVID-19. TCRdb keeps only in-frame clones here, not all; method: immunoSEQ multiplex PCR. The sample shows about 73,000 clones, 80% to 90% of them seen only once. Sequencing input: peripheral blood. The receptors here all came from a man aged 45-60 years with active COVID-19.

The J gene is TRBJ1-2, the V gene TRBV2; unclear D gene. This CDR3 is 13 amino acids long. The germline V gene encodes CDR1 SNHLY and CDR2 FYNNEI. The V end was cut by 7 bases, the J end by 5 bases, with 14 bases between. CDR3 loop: CASIVGARYGYTF. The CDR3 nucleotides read TGTGCCAGCATCGTGGGCGCTCGGTATGGCTACACCTTC.

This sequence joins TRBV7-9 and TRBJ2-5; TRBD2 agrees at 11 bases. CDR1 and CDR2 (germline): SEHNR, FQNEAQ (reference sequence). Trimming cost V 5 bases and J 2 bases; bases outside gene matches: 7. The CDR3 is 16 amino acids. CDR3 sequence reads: CASSPLAGELQETQYF. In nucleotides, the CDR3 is TGTGCCAGCAGCCCACTAGCGGGGGAGCTTCAAGAGACCCAGTACTTC.

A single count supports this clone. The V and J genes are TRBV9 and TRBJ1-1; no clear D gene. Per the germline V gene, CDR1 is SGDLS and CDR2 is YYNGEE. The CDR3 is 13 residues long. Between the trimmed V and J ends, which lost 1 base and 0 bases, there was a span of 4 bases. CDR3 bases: TGTGCCAGCAGCGTACAGATGAACACTGAAGCTTTCTTT. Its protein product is CASSVQMNTEAFF.

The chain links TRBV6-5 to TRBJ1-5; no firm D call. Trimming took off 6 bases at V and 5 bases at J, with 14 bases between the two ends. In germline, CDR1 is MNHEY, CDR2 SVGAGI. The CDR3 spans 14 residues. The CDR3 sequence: CASSPGMEDQPQHF. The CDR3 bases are TGTGCCAGCAGCCCGGGGATGGAGGATCAGCCCCAGCATTTT.

The CDR3 loop reads CASSFRDSARGETQYF. The CDR3, as DNA: TGTGCCAGCAGTTTTAGGGACAGTGCCCGGGGAGAGACCCAGTACTTC. The chain links TRBV6-5 to TRBJ2-5; 7 bases align to TRBD1. After removal of 4 bases from V and 4 bases from J, the junction contained 12 bases not matched to a gene. Germline V gives CDR1 MNHEY, CDR2 SVGAGI. The CDR3 contains 16 residues.

The CDR3 DNA sequence: TGTGCCAGCAGCGCAGGGATTTACACCGGGGAGCTGTTTTTT. Protein: CASSAGIYTGELFF. The V gene is TRBV11-2, the J gene TRBJ2-2, with D tentatively TRBD1 (5 bases). CDR1 and CDR2 (germline): SGHAT, FQNNGV. The V gene lost 5 bases and the J gene lost 3 bases, with 10 bases spanning the gap. The CDR3 contains 14 residues. The variable domain in full, with the rest retrieved from reference TRBV11-2 and TRBJ2-2, is EAGVAQSPRYKIIEKRQSVAFWCNPISGHATLYWYQQILGQGPKLLIQFQNNGVVDDSQLPKDRFSAERLKGVDSTLKIQPAKLEDSAVYLCASSAGIYTGELFFGEGSRLTVL.

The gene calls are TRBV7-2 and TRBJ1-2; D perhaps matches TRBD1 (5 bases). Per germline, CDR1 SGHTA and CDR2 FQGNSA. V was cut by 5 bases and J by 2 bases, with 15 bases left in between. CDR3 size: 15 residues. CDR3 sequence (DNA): TGTGCCAGCAGCCCCGGGACTCTAAGCAACTATGGCTACACCTTC. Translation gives CASSPGTLSNYGYTF.

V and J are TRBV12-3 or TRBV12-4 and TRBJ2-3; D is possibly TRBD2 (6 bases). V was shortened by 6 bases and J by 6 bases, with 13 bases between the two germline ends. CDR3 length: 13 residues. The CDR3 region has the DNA TGTGCCAGCAGGGTTGGAGGGACCGATACGCAGTATTTT. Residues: CASRVGGTDTQYF.

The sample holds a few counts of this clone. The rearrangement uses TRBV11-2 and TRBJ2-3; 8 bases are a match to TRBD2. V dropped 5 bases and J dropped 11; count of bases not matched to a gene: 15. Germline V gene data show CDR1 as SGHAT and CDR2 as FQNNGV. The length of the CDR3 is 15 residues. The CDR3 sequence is CASSLTAGVFQGQYF. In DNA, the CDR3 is TGTGCCAGCAGCCTGACAGCGGGGGTTTTCCAAGGGCAGTATTTT.

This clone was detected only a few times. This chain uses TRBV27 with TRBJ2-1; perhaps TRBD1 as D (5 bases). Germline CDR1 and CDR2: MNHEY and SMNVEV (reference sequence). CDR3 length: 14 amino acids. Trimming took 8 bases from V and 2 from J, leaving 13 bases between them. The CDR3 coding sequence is TGTGCCAGCTCGTATCAGGACACCTACAATGAGCAGTTCTTC. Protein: CASSYQDTYNEQFF.

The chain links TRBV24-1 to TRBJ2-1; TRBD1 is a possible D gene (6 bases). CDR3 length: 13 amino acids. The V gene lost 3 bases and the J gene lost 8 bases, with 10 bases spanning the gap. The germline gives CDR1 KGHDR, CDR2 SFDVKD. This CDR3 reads CATSDTYRDEQFF. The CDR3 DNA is TGTGCCACCAGTGATACCTACAGGGATGAGCAGTTCTTC.

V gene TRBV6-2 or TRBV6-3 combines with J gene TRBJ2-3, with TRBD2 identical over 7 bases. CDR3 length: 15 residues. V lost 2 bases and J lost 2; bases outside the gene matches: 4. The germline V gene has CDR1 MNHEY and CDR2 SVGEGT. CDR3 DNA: TGTGCCAGCAGTTACGGCGGGACTAACACAGATACGCAGTATTTT. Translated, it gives CASSYGGTNTDTQYF.

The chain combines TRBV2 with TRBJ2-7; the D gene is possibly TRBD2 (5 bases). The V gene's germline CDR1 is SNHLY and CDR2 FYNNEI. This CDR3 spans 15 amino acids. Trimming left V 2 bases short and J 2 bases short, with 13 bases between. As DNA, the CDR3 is TGTGCCAGCAGTGAAAGGCTAGCACCAACCTACGAGCAGTACTTC. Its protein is CASSERLAPTYEQYF.

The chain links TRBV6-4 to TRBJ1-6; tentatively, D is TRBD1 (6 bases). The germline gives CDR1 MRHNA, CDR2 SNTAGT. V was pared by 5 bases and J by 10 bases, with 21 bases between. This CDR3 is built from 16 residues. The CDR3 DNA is TGTGCCAGCAGTCCCCTCCCGGGACAAGAAAACTCACCCCTCCACTTT. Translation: CASSPLPGQENSPLHF.

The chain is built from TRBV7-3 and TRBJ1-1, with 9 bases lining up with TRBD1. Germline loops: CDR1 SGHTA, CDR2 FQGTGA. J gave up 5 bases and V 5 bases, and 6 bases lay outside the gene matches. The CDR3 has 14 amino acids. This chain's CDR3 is CASSMDRGGTEAFF. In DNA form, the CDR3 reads TGTGCCAGCAGCATGGACAGGGGAGGAACTGAAGCTTTCTTT.

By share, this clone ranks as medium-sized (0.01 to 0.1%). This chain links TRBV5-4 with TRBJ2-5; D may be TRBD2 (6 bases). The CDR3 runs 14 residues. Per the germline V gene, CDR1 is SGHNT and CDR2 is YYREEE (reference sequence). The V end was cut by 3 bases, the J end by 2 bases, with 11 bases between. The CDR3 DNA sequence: TGTGCCAGCAGCTCCGGGACTTTTCAAGAGACCCAGTACTTC. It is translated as CASSSGTFQETQYF. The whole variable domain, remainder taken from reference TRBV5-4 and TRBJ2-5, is ETGVTQSPTHLIKTRGQQVTLRCSSQSGHNTVSWYQQALGQGPQFIFQYYREEENGRGNFPPRFSGLQFPNYSSELNVNALELDDSALYLCASSSGTFQETQYFGPGTRLLVL.

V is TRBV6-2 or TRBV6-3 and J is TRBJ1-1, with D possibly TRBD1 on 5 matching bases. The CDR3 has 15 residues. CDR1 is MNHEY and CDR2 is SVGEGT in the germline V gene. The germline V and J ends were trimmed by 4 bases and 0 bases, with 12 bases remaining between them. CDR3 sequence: CASSSGGEMNTEAFF. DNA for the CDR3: TGTGCCAGCAGTTCCGGGGGGGAAATGAACACTGAAGCTTTCTTT.

The DNA for the CDR3 is TGTGCCACCAGTTCGCGGAGCTCCTACGAGCAGTACTTC. Amino acid sequence: CATSSRSSYEQYF. The chain recombines TRBV24-1 with TRBJ2-7; no clear D. CDR1 is KGHDR, CDR2 SFDVKD, per germline. The CDR3 length is 13 residues. Trimming removed 6 bases at V and 0 bases at J, with 8 bases between.

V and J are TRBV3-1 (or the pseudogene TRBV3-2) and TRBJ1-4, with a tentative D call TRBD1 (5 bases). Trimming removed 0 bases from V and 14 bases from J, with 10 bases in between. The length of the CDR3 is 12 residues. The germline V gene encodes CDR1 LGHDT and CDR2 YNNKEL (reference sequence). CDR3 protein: CASSQETGRLFF. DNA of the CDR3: TGTGCCAGCAGCCAAGAAACAGGCCGGCTGTTTTTT.

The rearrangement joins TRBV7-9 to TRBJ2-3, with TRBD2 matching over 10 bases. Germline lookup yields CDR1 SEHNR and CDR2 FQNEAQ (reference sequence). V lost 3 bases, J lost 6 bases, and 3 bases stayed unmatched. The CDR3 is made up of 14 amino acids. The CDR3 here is CASSFSGGADTQYF. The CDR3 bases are TGTGCCAGCAGCTTCAGCGGGGGGGCGGATACGCAGTATTTT.

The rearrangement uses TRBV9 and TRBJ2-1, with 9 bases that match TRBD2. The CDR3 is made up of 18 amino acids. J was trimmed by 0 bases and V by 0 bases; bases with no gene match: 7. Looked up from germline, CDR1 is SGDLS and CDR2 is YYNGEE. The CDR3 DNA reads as TGTGCCAGCAGCGTAGGAAGACTAGCGGAAAGCTCCTACAATGAGCAGTTCTTC. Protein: CASSVGRLAESSYNEQFF.

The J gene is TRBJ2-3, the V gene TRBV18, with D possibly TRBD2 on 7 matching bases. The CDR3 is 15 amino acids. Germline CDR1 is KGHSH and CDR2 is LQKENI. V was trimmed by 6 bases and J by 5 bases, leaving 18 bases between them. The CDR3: CASSPKGEGRDTQYF. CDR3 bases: TGTGCCAGCTCCCCGAAGGGGGAGGGCCGAGATACGCAGTATTTT.